These 9 T cell receptor beta chains came from one sample sequenced in a study of cytomegalovirus exposure and HLA in healthy donors (dated by TCRdb to 2017 to 2019). Library prep was done by the immunoSEQ multiplex PCR assay. For the multiplex PCR, a mixture combining 60 forward primers for TCR Vbeta segments and 13 reverse primers for TCR Jbeta segments was used. Held by TCRdb, this immuneACCESS table contains in-frame sequences only and omits some clones. Under half of the omission traces to an unresolved V gene where checked; the cause of the rest is unknown. This sample holds approximately 150,000 clones; about 80% were observed only once. Clones ranked in the top ten supply roughly 2% of the sample. Sequencing input: PBMCs. These receptors were obtained from a middle-aged man in good health and CMV-seronegative.

The CDR3 here is CASSLLAGGTDTQYF. In nucleotides, the CDR3 is TGTGCCAGCAGCTTGCTCGCGGGAGGGACAGATACGCAGTATTTT. V is TRBV5-6 and J is TRBJ2-3; 9 bases line up with TRBD2. Germline V lookup: CDR1 SGHDT, CDR2 YYEEEE. This CDR3 spans 15 amino acids. V was pared by 1 base and J by 3 bases, with 3 bases of the junction left unmatched.

This chain connects TRBV2 to TRBJ1-1; D is undetermined. Trimming pared 6 bases from V and 8 bases from J, leaving 10 bases between. The CDR3 consists of 11 residues. Germline values: CDR1 SNHLY, CDR2 FYNNEI. CDR3 sequence: CASSLLKEAFF. The CDR3 DNA reads TGTGCCAGCAGCCTACTAAAGGAAGCTTTCTTT. The whole variable domain, filled in from reference TRBV2 and TRBJ1-1, reads EPEVTQTPSHQVTQMGQEVILRCVPISNHLYFYWYRQILGQKVEFLVSFYNNEISEKSEIFDDQFSVERPDGSNFTLKIRSTKLEDSAMYFCASSLLKEAFFGQGTRLTVV.

The chain joins TRBV16 to TRBJ2-7; 10 bases align to TRBD1. Germline CDR1 reads KGHSY; CDR2 reads FQNENV. V shed 0 bases and J 6 bases; nucleotides not matched to a gene: 14. The CDR3 consists of 18 residues. The CDR3 spells CASSQSRWDRGFLGEQYF. In nucleotides, the CDR3 is TGTGCCAGCAGCCAATCAAGGTGGGACAGGGGATTTCTGGGCGAGCAGTACTTC.

The V call is TRBV28, the J call TRBJ2-1, with 13 bases aligning to TRBD2. V dropped 2 bases and J dropped 6; count of bases not matched to a gene: 7. This CDR3 is 17 amino acids long. CDR1 and CDR2 from the germline V gene are MDHEN and SYDVKM. CDR3 residues: CASSLPGLAGNGNEQFF. For the CDR3, the DNA is TGTGCCAGCAGTTTACCGGGACTAGCGGGAAATGGCAATGAGCAGTTCTTC.

The chain recombines TRBV29-1 with TRBJ1-2; D unclear. The V and J ends lost 6 bases and 4 bases respectively, with 15 bases between them. The CDR3 spans 13 residues. Per the germline V gene, CDR1 is SQVTM and CDR2 is ANQGSEA. CDR3 bases: TGCAGCGTAAGACCGCTAGTGGGCTATGGCTACACCTTC. Translated: CSVRPLVGYGYTF.

CDR3 in DNA: TGTGCCAGCAGCTTACTAAGCGGAGCAGATACGCAGTATTTT. Translating it yields CASSLLSGADTQYF. The J gene is TRBJ2-3, the V gene TRBV7-2; possibly TRBD2 for D (5 bases). Trimming took 2 bases from V and 4 from J, leaving 10 bases between them. This CDR3 has 14 residues. Germline CDR1 reads SGHTA; CDR2 reads FQGNSA.

The chain carries TRBV6-5 and TRBJ2-5; D is perhaps TRBD1 (5 bases). The CDR3 extends over 15 amino acids. CDR1 and CDR2 from the germline V gene are MNHEY and SVGAGI. The V gene lost 2 bases and the J gene lost 5 bases, with 15 bases spanning the gap. The CDR3, as DNA: TGTGCCAGCAGTTACACGACAGTCCCTGGGGAGACCCAGTACTTC. Its protein product is CASSYTTVPGETQYF.

This clone was seen a handful of times. The chain is built from TRBV18 and TRBJ2-7; D remains ambiguous. The CDR3 has 13 amino acids. CDR1 is KGHSH and CDR2 is LQKENI in the germline V gene. V gave up 1 base and J gave up 5 bases, with 9 bases separating them. The CDR3 is CASSPLESHEQYF. CDR3 sequence (DNA): TGTGCCAGCTCACCACTAGAGTCCCACGAGCAGTACTTC.

The chain combines TRBV4-3 with TRBJ2-1; D gene ambiguous. The V and J ends lost 0 bases and 8 bases respectively, with 14 bases between them. The germline V gene has CDR1 LGHNA and CDR2 YSLEER. CDR3 length: 15 residues. The CDR3 DNA follows: TGCGCCAGCAGCCAAGAATTGAGCCCCTTTGATGAGCAGTTCTTC. Amino acid sequence: CASSQELSPFDEQFF.